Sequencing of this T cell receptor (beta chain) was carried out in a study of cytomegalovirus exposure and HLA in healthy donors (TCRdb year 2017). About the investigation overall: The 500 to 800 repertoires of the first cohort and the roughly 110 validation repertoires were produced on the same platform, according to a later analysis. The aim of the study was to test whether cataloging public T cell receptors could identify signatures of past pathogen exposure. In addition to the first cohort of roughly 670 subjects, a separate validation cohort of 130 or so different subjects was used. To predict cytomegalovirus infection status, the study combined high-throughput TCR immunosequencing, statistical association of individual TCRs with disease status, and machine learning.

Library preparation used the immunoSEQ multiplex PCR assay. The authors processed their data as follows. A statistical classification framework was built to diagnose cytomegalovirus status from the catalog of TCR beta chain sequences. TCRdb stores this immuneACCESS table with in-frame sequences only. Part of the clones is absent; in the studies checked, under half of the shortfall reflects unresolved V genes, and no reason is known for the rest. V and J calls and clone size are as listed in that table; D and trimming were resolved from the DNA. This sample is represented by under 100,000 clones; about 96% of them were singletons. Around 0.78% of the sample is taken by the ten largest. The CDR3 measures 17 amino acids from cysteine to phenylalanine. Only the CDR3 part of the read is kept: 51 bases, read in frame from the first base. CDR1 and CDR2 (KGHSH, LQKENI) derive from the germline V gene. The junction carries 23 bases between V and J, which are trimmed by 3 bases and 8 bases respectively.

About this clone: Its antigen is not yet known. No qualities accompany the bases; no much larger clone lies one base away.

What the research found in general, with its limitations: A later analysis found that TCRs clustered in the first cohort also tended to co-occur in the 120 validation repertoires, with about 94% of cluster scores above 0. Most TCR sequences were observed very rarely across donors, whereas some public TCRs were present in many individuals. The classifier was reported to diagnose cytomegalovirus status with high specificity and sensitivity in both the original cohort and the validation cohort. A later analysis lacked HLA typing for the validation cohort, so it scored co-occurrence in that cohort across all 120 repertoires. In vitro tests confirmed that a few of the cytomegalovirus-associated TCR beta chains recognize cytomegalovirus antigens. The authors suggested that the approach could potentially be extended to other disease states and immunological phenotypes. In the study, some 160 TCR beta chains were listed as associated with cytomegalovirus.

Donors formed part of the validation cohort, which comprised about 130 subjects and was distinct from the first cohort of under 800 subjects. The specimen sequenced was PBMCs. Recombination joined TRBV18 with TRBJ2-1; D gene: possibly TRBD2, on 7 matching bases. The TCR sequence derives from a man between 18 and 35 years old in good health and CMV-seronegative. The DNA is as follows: TGTGCCAGCTCACCTTTGCCCGGGGGGCCAAGTCACCATGAGCAGTTCTTC. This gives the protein CASSPLPGGPSHHEQFF.